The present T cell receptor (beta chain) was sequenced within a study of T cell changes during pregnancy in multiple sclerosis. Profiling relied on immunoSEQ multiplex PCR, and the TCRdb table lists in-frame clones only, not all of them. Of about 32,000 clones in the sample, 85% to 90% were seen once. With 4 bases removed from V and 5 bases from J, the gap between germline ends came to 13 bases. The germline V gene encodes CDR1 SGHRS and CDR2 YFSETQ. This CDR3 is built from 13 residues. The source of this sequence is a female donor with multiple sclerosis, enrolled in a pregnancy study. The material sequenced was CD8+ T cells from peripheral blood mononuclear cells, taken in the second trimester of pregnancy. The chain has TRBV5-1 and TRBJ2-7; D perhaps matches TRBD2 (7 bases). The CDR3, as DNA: TGCGCCAGCAGCCCGCGGGGGCGCGACGAGCAGTACTTC. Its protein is CASSPRGRDEQYF.